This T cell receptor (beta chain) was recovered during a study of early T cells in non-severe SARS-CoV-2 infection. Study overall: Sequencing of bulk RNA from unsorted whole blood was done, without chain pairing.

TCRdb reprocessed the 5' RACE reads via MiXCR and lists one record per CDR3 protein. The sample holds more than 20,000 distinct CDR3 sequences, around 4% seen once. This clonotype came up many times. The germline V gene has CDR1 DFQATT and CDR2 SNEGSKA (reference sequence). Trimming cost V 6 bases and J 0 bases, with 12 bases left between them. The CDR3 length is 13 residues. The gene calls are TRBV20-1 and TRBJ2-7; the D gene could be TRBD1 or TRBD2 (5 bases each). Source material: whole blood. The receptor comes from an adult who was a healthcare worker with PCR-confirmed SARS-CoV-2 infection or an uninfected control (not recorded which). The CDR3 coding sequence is TGCAGTGCGAGGGACGCCCTCTCCTACGAGCAGTACTTC. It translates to CSARDALSYEQYF.